These 2 T cell receptor beta chains came from one sample sequenced in a study of CD8 T cells in ankylosing spondylitis (dated by TCRdb to 2017 to 2019). Libraries were constructed by 5' RACE. Sequencing instrument: Illumina HiSeq 2500. Clones were called with MiXCR by TCRdb after fastp trimmed the public reads at Q25, and only in-frame beta chains were retained. Each record represents a unique CDR3 protein, reported with the most common genes and DNA among its rows. The sample yields over 100,000 distinct CDR3 sequences; 6% to 8.5% were counted once. 12% of the sample is taken by the ten largest. The sample comprised blood, either unsorted or a sorted T cell fraction (not recorded which). These TCRs come from a male donor with ankylosing spondylitis or in good health (not recorded which).

This clonotype was seen many times. The J gene is TRBJ2-1, the V gene TRBV6-5; D remains ambiguous. Germline-derived CDR1 and CDR2 are MNHEY and SVGAGI. The CDR3 runs to 15 residues. V was clipped by 0 bases and J by 2 bases, with 8 bases between them. The CDR3, as DNA: TGTGCCAGCAGTTACTCTAGACTCCCCTACAATGAGCAGTTCTTC. Its translation is CASSYSRLPYNEQFF.

This clonotype was seen only a few times. The chain has TRBV30 and TRBJ2-2; TRBD1 matches 9 bases. V lost 4 bases, J lost 4 bases, and 7 bases stayed unmatched. This CDR3 has 15 residues. The germline CDR1 and CDR2 sequences are GTSNPN and SVGIG (reference sequence). The CDR3 protein is CAWTGTGYSTGELFF. CDR3 bases: TGTGCCTGGACTGGGACAGGGTATTCCACCGGGGAGCTGTTTTTT.